This T cell receptor (beta chain) was retrieved from a study of shared clonotypes between healthy human individuals. Naive CD8 cells lacked CD45RO and underwent positive selection for CCR7, leaving out terminally differentiated effector memory CD45RA+ cells. Donors comprised only Caucasian adults living in Nashville, Tennessee. Germline V gene sequence: CDR1 SGHVS, CDR2 FQNEAQ. This CDR3 has 15 amino acids. V lost 2 bases to trimming and J lost 0 bases, with 10 bases between them. Using roughly 180 ng DNA, 32,000 or so T cell genomes, the sorted-subset replicate PCRs were run. In the original analysis: ImmunoSEQ supplied junction-only sequences lacking quality scores, so filtering was different. The repertoire was sequenced with immunoSEQ multiplex PCR; TCRdb's copy has only in-frame clones and lacks some. The D gene and trimming were derived from the DNA, and the V and J assignments and clone size from that table. This sample has under 1 million clones, with 80% to 95% found just once.

This clone has only one observation. Its antigen is unknown. Study outcomes and limitations: The naive CD4 repertoires of a handful of donors were compared, and around 5% of clonotypes were shared.

The rearrangement uses TRBV7-8 and TRBJ2-5, with a weak D call TRBD2 (6 bases). This sequence was found in a man in his thirties or forties in good health. The sequenced sample consisted of naive CD8+ T cells sorted from blood. Here the CDR3 reads CASSLWGVNQETQYF. The CDR3 coding sequence is TGTGCCAGCAGCTTATGGGGGGTGAACCAAGAGACCCAGTACTTC. The variable domain in full, completed from reference TRBV7-8 and TRBJ2-5, reads GAGVSQSPRYKVAKRGQDVALRCDPISGHVSLFWYQQALGQGPEFLTYFQNEAQLDKSGLPSDRFFAERPEGSVSTLKIQRTQQEDSAVYLCASSLWGVNQETQYFGPGTRLLVL.